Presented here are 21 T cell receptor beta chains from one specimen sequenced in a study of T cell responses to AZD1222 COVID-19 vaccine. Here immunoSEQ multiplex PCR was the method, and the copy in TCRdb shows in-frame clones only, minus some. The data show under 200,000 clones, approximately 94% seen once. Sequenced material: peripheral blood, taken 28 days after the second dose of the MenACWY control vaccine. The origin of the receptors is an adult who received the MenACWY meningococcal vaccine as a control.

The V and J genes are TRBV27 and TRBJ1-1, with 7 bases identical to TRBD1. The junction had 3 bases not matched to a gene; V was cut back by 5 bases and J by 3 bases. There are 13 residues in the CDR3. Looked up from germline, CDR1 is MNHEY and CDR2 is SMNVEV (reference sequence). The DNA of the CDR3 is TGTGCCAGCAGTCCCCAGGGGGACACTGAAGCTTTCTTT. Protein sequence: CASSPQGDTEAFF.

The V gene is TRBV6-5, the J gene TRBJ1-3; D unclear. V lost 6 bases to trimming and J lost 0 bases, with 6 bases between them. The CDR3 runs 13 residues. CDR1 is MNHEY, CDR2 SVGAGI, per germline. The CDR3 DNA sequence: TGTGCCAGCAGGCCGCTCTCTGGAAACACCATATATTTT. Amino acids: CASRPLSGNTIYF.

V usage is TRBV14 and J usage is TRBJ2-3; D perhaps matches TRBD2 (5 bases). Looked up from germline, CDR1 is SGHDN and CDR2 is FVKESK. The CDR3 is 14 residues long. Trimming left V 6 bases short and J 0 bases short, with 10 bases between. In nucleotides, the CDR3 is TGTGCCAGCAGTGGACTGATTAGCACAGATACGCAGTATTTT. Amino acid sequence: CASSGLISTDTQYF.

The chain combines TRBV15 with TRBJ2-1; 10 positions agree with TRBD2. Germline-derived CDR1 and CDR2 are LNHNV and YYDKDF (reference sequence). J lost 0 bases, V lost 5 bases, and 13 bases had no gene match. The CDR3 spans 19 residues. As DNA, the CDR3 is TGTGCCACCAGCCCAGGCCCCCTAGCGGGAGTTAGCTCCTACAATGAGCAGTTCTTC. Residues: CATSPGPLAGVSSYNEQFF.

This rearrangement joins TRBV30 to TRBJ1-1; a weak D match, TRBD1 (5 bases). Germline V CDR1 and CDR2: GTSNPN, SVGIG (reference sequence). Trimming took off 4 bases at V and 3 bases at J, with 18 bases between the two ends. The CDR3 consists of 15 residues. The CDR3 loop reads CAWTFGAPRDTEAFF. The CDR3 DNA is TGTGCCTGGACCTTTGGGGCCCCCCGGGACACTGAAGCTTTCTTT.

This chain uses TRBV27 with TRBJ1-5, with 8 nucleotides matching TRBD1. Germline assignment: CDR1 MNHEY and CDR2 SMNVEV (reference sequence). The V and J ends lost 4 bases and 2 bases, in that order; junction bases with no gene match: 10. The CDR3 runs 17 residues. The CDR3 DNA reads TGTGCCAGCAGTTCCCATACCGGGACAGGAGGCAATCAGCCCCAGCATTTT. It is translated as CASSSHTGTGGNQPQHF.

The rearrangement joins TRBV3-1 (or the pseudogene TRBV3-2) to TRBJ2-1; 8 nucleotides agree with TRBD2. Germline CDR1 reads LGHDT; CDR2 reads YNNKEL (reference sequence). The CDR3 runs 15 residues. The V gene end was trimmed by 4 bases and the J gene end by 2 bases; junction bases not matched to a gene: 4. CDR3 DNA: TGTGCCAGCAGCCCCCGGGAGGGCCCCTACAATGAGCAGTTCTTC. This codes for CASSPREGPYNEQFF.

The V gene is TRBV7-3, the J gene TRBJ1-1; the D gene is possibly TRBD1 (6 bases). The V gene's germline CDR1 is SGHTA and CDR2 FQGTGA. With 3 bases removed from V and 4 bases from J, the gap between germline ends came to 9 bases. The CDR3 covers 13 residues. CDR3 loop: CASSLGGPTEAFF. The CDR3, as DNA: TGTGCCAGCAGCTTGGGGGGCCCCACTGAAGCTTTCTTT.

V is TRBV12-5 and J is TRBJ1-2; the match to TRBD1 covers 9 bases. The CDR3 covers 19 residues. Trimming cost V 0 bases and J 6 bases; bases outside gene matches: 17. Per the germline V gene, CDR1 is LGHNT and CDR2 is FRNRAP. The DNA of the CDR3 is TGTGCTAGTGGTTTGGTAAGGGGACAGGGTAGCGGCCCCAGCCATGGCTACACCTTC. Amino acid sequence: CASGLVRGQGSGPSHGYTF.

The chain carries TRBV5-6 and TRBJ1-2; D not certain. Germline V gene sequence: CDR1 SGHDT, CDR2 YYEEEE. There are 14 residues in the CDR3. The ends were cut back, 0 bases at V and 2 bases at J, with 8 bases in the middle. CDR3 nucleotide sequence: TGTGCCAGCAGCTTGGAAACGGGGAACTATGGCTACACCTTC. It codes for CASSLETGNYGYTF.

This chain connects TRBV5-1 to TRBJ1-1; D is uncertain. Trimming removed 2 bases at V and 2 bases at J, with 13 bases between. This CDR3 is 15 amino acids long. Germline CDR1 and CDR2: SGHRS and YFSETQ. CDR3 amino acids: CASSFPGDGNTEAFF. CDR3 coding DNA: TGCGCCAGCAGCTTTCCCGGCGACGGCAACACTGAAGCTTTCTTT.

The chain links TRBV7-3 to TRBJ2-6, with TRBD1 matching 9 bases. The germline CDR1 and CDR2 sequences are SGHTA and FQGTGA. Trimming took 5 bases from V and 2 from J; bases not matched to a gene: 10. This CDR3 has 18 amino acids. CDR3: CASSVSATGGAGANVLTF. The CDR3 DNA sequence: TGTGCCAGCAGCGTATCTGCGACAGGGGGTGCTGGGGCCAACGTCCTGACTTTC.

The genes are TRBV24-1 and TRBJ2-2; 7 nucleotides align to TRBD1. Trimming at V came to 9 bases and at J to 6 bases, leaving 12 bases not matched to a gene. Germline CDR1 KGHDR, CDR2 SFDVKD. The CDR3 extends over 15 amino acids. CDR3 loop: CATSDRPLGAGELFF. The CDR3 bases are TGTGCCACCTCGGACAGGCCCTTGGGCGCCGGGGAGCTGTTTTTT.

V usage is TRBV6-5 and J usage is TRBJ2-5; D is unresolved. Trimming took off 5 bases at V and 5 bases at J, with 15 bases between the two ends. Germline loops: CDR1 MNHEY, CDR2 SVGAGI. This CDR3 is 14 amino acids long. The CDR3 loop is CASSKGGSRETQYF. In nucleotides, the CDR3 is TGTGCCAGCAGTAAGGGCGGCTCCCGGGAGACCCAGTACTTC.

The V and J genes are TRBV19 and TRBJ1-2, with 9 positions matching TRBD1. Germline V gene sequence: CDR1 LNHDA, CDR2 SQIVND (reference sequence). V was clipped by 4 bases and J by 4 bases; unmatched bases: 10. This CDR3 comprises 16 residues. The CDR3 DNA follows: TGTGCCAGTAGTAGGAGGACAGGGGAAAGCTTCTATGGCTACACCTTC. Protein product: CASSRRTGESFYGYTF.

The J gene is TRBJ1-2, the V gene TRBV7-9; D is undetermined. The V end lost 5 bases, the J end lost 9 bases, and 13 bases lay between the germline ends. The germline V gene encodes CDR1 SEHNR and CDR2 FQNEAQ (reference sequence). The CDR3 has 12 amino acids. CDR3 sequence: CASSLAGGRYTF. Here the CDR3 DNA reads TGTGCCAGCAGCCTCGCGGGCGGCCGCTACACCTTC.

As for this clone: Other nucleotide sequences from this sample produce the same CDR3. DNA of the CDR3: TGTGCCAGCAGTTTACGTCCGGGCCCGAATCAGCCCCAGCATTTT. Protein product: CASSLRPGPNQPQHF. The chain links TRBV28 to TRBJ1-5; D is ambiguous. The V gene's germline CDR1 is MDHEN and CDR2 SYDVKM. V was cut by 2 bases and J by 4 bases, with 12 bases left in between. This CDR3 has 15 residues.

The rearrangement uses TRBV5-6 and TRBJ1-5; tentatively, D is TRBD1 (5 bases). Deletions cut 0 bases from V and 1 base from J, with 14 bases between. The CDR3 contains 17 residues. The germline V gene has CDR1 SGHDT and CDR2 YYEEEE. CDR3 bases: TGTGCCAGCAGCTTGGTGGGCGCAGGGACGAGCAATCAGCCCCAGCATTTT. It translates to CASSLVGAGTSNQPQHF.

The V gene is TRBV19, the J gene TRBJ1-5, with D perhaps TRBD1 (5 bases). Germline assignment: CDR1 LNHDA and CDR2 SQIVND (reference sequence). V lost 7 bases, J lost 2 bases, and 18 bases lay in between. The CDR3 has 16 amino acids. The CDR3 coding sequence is TGTGCCAGTAAGGGACCGGGTATTGGAGGCAATCAGCCCCAGCATTTT. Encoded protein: CASKGPGIGGNQPQHF.

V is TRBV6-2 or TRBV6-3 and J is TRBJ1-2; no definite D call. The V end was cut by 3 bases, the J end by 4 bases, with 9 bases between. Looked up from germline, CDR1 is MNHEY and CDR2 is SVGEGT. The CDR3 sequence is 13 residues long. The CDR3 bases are TGTGCCAGCAGTTATCAGCTGCTCTATGGCTACACCTTC. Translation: CASSYQLLYGYTF.

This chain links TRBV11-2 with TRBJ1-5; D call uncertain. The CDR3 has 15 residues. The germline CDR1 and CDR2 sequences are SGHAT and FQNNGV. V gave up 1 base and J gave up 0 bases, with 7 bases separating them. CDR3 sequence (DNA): TGTGCCAGCAGCTTAGGATTACATAGCAATCAGCCCCAGCATTTT. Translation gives CASSLGLHSNQPQHF.